This entry lists 28 T cell receptor beta chains sequenced from one sample in a study of response to subunit inactivated influenza vaccine. TCRdb passed the RT-PCR reads through MiXCR, listing each CDR3 protein once. The data hold 550,000 to 800,000 distinct CDR3 sequences, with 15% to 17% observed a single time. Sequenced material: PBMCs from blood, taken about 11 days after vaccination. These receptors were obtained from a man aged 50 to 60 who received an inactivated influenza vaccine.

This chain connects TRBV24-1 to TRBJ2-1; 7 nucleotides align to TRBD2. V shed 6 bases, J shed 4 bases, and the junction held 11 bases outside the gene matches. Per the germline V gene, CDR1 is KGHDR and CDR2 is SFDVKD. This CDR3 comprises 16 residues. The CDR3 DNA sequence: TGTGCCACCAGTCCTGGGGGAGCGGGGCCTTACAATGAGCAGTTCTTC. Protein sequence: CATSPGGAGPYNEQFF.

The J gene is TRBJ2-1, the V gene TRBV12-3 or TRBV12-4; either TRBD1 or TRBD2 may fit D (6 bases each). The CDR3 has 14 residues. V lost 10 bases to trimming and J lost 4 bases, with 17 bases between them. The CDR3 loop is CAIRRGTVYNEQFF. Written as DNA, the CDR3 is TGTGCCATCCGGAGGGGGACGGTGTACAATGAGCAGTTCTTC.

V and J are TRBV15 and TRBJ2-3; TRBD2 matches at 8 bases. Germline CDR1 and CDR2: LNHNV and YYDKDF (reference sequence). This CDR3 is built from 17 residues. V lost 7 bases and J lost 5; bases outside the gene matches: 17. For the CDR3, the DNA is TGTGCCACCAAACCAAATCTGGCGGGGGGCCGGGGAGATACGCAGTATTTT. It encodes CATKPNLAGGRGDTQYF.

This clonotype has more than one count but fewer than ten. The chain links TRBV5-1 to TRBJ1-2; D possibly corresponds to TRBD1 (6 bases). This CDR3 has 12 amino acids. V lost 2 bases and J 6 bases, leaving 8 bases between the germline ends. CDR1 and CDR2 (germline): SGHRS, YFSETQ. The CDR3 protein is CASSLQGDGYTF. The CDR3, as DNA: TGCGCCAGCAGCTTACAGGGAGATGGCTACACCTTC.

This clonotype has only a few counts. The gene calls are TRBV6-2 or TRBV6-3 and TRBJ2-7; tentatively, D is TRBD1 or TRBD2 (6 bases each). Trimming pared 6 bases from V and 3 bases from J, leaving 15 bases between. Looked up from germline, CDR1 is MNHEY and CDR2 is SVGEGT. The CDR3 runs 14 residues. CDR3 amino acids: CASRMGGAGYEQYF. The CDR3 nucleotides are TGTGCCAGCAGAATGGGGGGCGCTGGCTACGAGCAGTACTTC.

V usage is TRBV28 and J usage is TRBJ1-6, with a weak D call TRBD1 (6 bases). This CDR3 is built from 16 residues. In germline, CDR1 is MDHEN, CDR2 SYDVKM. Trimming took off 1 base at V and 9 bases at J, with 16 bases between the two ends. The CDR3 DNA sequence: TGTGCCAGCAGTTTATTGCGGAGGACAGCGAGTTCACCCCTCCACTTT. This sequence encodes CASSLLRRTASSPLHF.

The J gene is TRBJ1-5, the V gene TRBV10-3, with D unclear. V was trimmed by 4 bases and J by 7 bases, leaving 8 bases between them. Germline V lookup: CDR1 ENHRY, CDR2 SYGVKD. This CDR3 region has 12 residues. The CDR3 DNA follows: TGTGCCATCAGTGCCTTACAACAGCCCCAGCATTTT. This gives the protein CAISALQQPQHF.

The genes are TRBV7-2 and TRBJ2-1; D possibly corresponds to TRBD2 (5 bases). This CDR3 has 13 residues. The ends were cut back, 4 bases at V and 2 bases at J, with 6 bases in the middle. Germline assignment: CDR1 SGHTA and CDR2 FQGNSA. CDR3 protein: CASSWRTYNEQFF. The CDR3 nucleotides read TGTGCCAGCAGCTGGAGGACCTACAATGAGCAGTTCTTC.

The table lists this clonotype with a few counts. The chain is built from TRBV12-3 or TRBV12-4 and TRBJ2-1; 7 positions match TRBD2. J was trimmed by 7 bases and V by 1 base; bases with no gene match: 7. The CDR3 has 15 residues. In DNA, the CDR3 is TGTGCCAGCAGTTTAGGCAGCGGGGTAGTGAATGAGCAGTTCTTC. This encodes CASSLGSGVVNEQFF.

This clonotype was recorded many times. V usage is TRBV3-1 and J usage is TRBJ1-2; 7 bases agree with TRBD1. In germline, CDR1 is LGHDT, CDR2 YNNKEL (reference sequence). V shed 3 bases, J shed 4 bases, and the junction held 5 bases outside the gene matches. This CDR3 contains 14 residues. As DNA, the CDR3 is TGTGCCAGCAGCCAGGCGGGACAGATCTATGGCTACACCTTC. It yields the protein CASSQAGQIYGYTF.

This chain uses TRBV7-7 with TRBJ2-6; D gene uncertain. Germline V gene data show CDR1 as SSHAT and CDR2 as FNYEAQ (reference sequence). V lost 5 bases and J 2 bases, leaving 7 bases between the germline ends. This CDR3 is 14 amino acids long. CDR3 nucleotides: TGTGCCAGCAGCCTAAATCCTGGGGCCAACGTCCTGACTTTC. Protein sequence: CASSLNPGANVLTF.

The chain joins TRBV2 to TRBJ2-5; 12 bases line up with TRBD2. CDR1 SNHLY and CDR2 FYNNEI come from the germline V gene. The CDR3 totals 15 residues. Trimming removed 7 bases from V and 4 bases from J; junction bases left unmatched: 7. CDR3 in DNA: TGTGCCAGCACCAGACTAGCGGGAGACGGAGAGACCCAGTACTTC. As protein: CASTRLAGDGETQYF.

The chain has TRBV27 and TRBJ2-3, with D unclear. The germline V and J ends were trimmed by 4 bases and 5 bases, with 16 bases remaining between them. CDR1 and CDR2 (germline): MNHEY, SMNVEV (reference sequence). There are 15 residues in the CDR3. In DNA, the CDR3 is TGTGCCAGCAGTTCCCCGACGCTGTCGCAAGATACGCAGTATTTT. It translates to CASSSPTLSQDTQYF.

The rearrangement uses TRBV6-2 or TRBV6-3 and TRBJ2-1, with 11 bases that match TRBD2. Trimming took 4 bases from V and 4 from J; bases not matched to a gene: 6. CDR1 and CDR2 (germline): MNHEY, SVGEGT. The CDR3 is 16 residues long. The CDR3 reads CASSSILAGGYNEQFF. The DNA of the CDR3 is TGTGCCAGCAGTTCCATTCTAGCGGGAGGATACAATGAGCAGTTCTTC.

This clonotype occurred a few times. J is TRBJ2-3 and V is TRBV4-3, with 7 bases matching TRBD2. Germline CDR1 LGHNA, CDR2 YSLEER. J gave up 3 bases and V 5 bases, and 8 bases lay outside the gene matches. The CDR3 is 15 residues long. CDR3 nucleotides: TGCGCCAGCAGCTCTCGCGGGGGAATGACAGATACGCAGTATTTT. Translated, it gives CASSSRGGMTDTQYF.

A few counts support this clonotype. The genes are TRBV12-3 or TRBV12-4 and TRBJ1-6; 7 nucleotides match TRBD1. CDR3 size: 13 residues. V trimming: 4 bases; J trimming: 8 bases; junction bases outside the gene matches: 2. The chain's CDR3 is CASSYRGDSPLHF. CDR3 sequence (DNA): TGTGCCAGCAGTTACAGGGGAGATTCACCCCTCCACTTT.

V usage is TRBV18 and J usage is TRBJ1-4; D call uncertain. Germline V gives CDR1 KGHSH, CDR2 LQKENI. Trimming pared 1 base from V and 5 bases from J, leaving 5 bases between. The CDR3 is 13 amino acids. The CDR3 protein is CASSPRGNEKLFF. CDR3 DNA sequence: TGTGCCAGCTCACCACGGGGAAATGAAAAACTGTTTTTT.

This clonotype was detected a few times. The chain carries TRBV6-5 and TRBJ2-5, with 11 positions matching TRBD1. Germline V gene data show CDR1 as MNHEY and CDR2 as SVGAGI. This CDR3 has 16 amino acids. Trimming removed 1 base from V and 4 bases from J; junction bases left unmatched: 5. CDR3 sequence: CASSYWTGGGGETQYF. The CDR3 bases are TGTGCCAGCAGTTACTGGACAGGGGGCGGAGGAGAGACCCAGTACTTC.

A few counts support this clonotype. V gene TRBV3-1 combines with J gene TRBJ2-5, with unresolved D. The germline V gene has CDR1 LGHDT and CDR2 YNNKEL (reference sequence). V dropped 0 bases and J dropped 5 bases, with 16 bases sitting between them. The length of the CDR3 is 16 residues. The CDR3 sequence: CASSQDRTPGEETQYF. The CDR3 region has the DNA TGTGCCAGCAGCCAAGACAGGACCCCTGGAGAGGAGACCCAGTACTTC.

The V and J genes are TRBV5-5 and TRBJ2-1; a weak D match, TRBD2 (6 bases). From germline, CDR1 is SGHKS and CDR2 YYEKEE (reference sequence). The V gene lost 6 bases and the J gene lost 8 bases, with 15 bases spanning the gap. This CDR3 is built from 13 residues. This CDR3 is CASIPTGRYEQFF. Written as DNA, the CDR3 is TGTGCCAGCATCCCAACCGGGAGATATGAGCAGTTCTTC.

A word on this clonotype: The junction shows a germline mismatch at one end, possibly a read error. The chain has TRBV20-1 and TRBJ1-4; D is ambiguous. The CDR3 sequence is 10 residues long. Germline V gene lookup returns CDR1 DFQATT and CDR2 SNEGSKA (reference sequence). CDR3 region: CSASKEKLFF. CDR3 sequence (DNA): TGCAGTGCCTCTAAGGAAAAACTGTTTTTT.

This clonotype was seen ten or more times. This chain links TRBV5-5 with TRBJ2-2, with 9 bases that match TRBD1. Trimming took 3 bases from V and 7 from J; bases not matched to a gene: 7. The germline gives CDR1 SGHKS, CDR2 YYEKEE (reference sequence). The CDR3 length is 15 residues. The CDR3 region is CASSSDRGSFGELFF. The DNA for the CDR3 is TGTGCCAGCAGCTCGGACAGGGGTTCTTTCGGGGAGCTGTTTTTT.

This clonotype was seen at least ten times. The genes are TRBV4-3 and TRBJ1-1; 8 nucleotides line up with TRBD1. V lost 0 bases and J lost 1; bases outside the gene matches: 10. There are 18 residues in the CDR3. Germline assignment: CDR1 LGHNA and CDR2 YSLEER. The CDR3 protein is CASSQEEGPGTGNTEAFF. CDR3 nucleotide sequence: TGCGCCAGCAGCCAAGAGGAGGGTCCCGGGACAGGGAACACTGAAGCTTTCTTT.

The chain couples TRBV7-8 to TRBJ2-1; D gene unclear. Germline loops: CDR1 SGHVS, CDR2 FQNEAQ. The CDR3 is 14 residues long. V lost 5 bases, J lost 5 bases, and 13 bases lay in between. The CDR3 loop is CASSVTPFNNEQFF. The CDR3 DNA follows: TGTGCCAGCAGCGTGACACCGTTCAACAATGAGCAGTTCTTC.

This clonotype was counted a few times. The rearrangement uses TRBV5-6 and TRBJ2-5; the D call may be TRBD1 or TRBD2 (5 bases each). Germline CDR1 SGHDT, CDR2 YYEEEE. The CDR3 extends over 14 amino acids. V gave up 7 bases and J gave up 5 bases, with 18 bases separating them. CDR3 nucleotides: TGTGCCAGCTTCGAAGAGGGGTTAATGGAGACCCAGTACTTC. It specifies CASFEEGLMETQYF.

This clonotype was seen a handful of times. This chain joins TRBV24-1 and TRBJ2-5; the D is unclear. This CDR3 has 13 amino acids. Germline CDR1 is KGHDR and CDR2 is SFDVKD. V was trimmed by 4 bases and J by 1 base, leaving 6 bases between them. CDR3 bases: TGTGCCACCAGTGACATATTCCAAGAGACCCAGTACTTC. Translation: CATSDIFQETQYF.

In this sample, this clonotype turned up a few times. The chain combines TRBV29-1 with TRBJ2-1, with D tentatively TRBD2 (6 bases). V lost 4 bases to trimming and J lost 6 bases, with 10 bases between them. CDR3 length: 12 residues. CDR1 is SQVTM and CDR2 is ANQGSEA in the germline V gene. CDR3 coding DNA: TGCAGCGTTGGAAGGCGGGGCAATGAGCAGTTCTTC. It codes for CSVGRRGNEQFF.

About this clonotype itself: The junction does not match germline at one end; this may be a read error. The chain is built from TRBV20-1 and TRBJ1-2; D uncertain. Germline loops: CDR1 DFQATT, CDR2 SNEGSKA (reference sequence). This CDR3 region has 13 residues. CDR3 coding DNA: TGCAGTGCAAGAGACCAAAAAGATTATGGCTACACCTTC. It is translated as CSARDQKDYGYTF.